Listed here are 5 T cell receptor beta chains from one sample, sequenced in a study of blood T cell repertoires in COVID-19. Clones were sequenced by immunoSEQ multiplex PCR, and TCRdb holds only the in-frame ones, with some missing. In the table there are about 110,000 clones, 60% to 80% of which are singletons. Sequencing was done on a sample of peripheral blood. These receptors all come from a human donor with acute or convalescent COVID-19. The donor label of this sample is uncertain.

The J gene is TRBJ1-2, the V gene TRBV15; 7 bases match TRBD1. This CDR3 has 14 residues. V gave up 4 bases and J gave up 4 bases; unmatched junction bases: 6. Germline loops: CDR1 LNHNV, CDR2 YYDKDF (reference sequence). CDR3 sequence (DNA): TGTGCCACCAGCATTCAGACAGGGTCCTATGGCTACACCTTC. This encodes CATSIQTGSYGYTF. Supplemented by reference TRBV15 and TRBJ1-2, the full variable domain reads DAMVIQNPRYQVTQFGKPVTLSCSQTLNHNVMYWYQQKSSQAPKLLFHYYDKDFNNEADTPDNFQSRRPNTSFCFLDIRSPGLGDTAMYLCATSIQTGSYGYTFGSGTRLTVV.

The J gene is TRBJ1-1, the V gene TRBV2; D is possibly TRBD1 (5 bases). V was pared by 3 bases and J by 11 bases, with 16 bases between. Germline-derived CDR1 and CDR2 are SNHLY and FYNNEI. This CDR3 contains 13 residues. CDR3 protein: CASSEIEGARAFF. Here the CDR3 DNA reads TGTGCCAGCAGTGAGATAGAAGGGGCGCGGGCTTTCTTT.

The chain links TRBV29-1 to TRBJ2-3; the match to TRBD2 covers 7 bases. CDR1 is SQVTM and CDR2 is ANQGSEA in the germline V gene. The CDR3 is 14 amino acids. V trimming: 3 bases; J trimming: 1 base; junction bases outside the gene matches: 4. The CDR3 DNA sequence: TGCAGCGTTGATCGGGGGGTGGGCACAGATACGCAGTATTTT. It specifies CSVDRGVGTDTQYF.

This chain connects TRBV12-3 or TRBV12-4 to TRBJ1-1, with 7 bases fitting TRBD1. The CDR3 loop spans 12 amino acids. The V and J ends lost 4 bases and 8 bases, in that order; junction bases with no gene match: 4. Here the CDR3 reads CASSSTGLEAFF. Written as DNA, the CDR3 is TGTGCCAGCAGTTCGACAGGGTTGGAAGCTTTCTTT.

This sequence joins TRBV24-1 and TRBJ2-3; maybe TRBD1 (6 bases). The V and J ends lost 4 bases and 1 base respectively, with 11 bases between them. CDR3 length equals 15 residues. The germline CDR1 and CDR2 sequences are KGHDR and SFDVKD. The CDR3 DNA reads as TGTGCCACCAGTGACAACAGGGACCGCACAGATACGCAGTATTTT. It yields the protein CATSDNRDRTDTQYF.